This T cell receptor beta chain is from a study of T cell responses to AZD1222 COVID-19 vaccine. Findings and limits, study-wide: Every sample of the repertoires postdated the peak T cell response.

Sequencing was performed with immunoSEQ multiplex PCR; in TCRdb, only in-frame clones are kept and a portion is missing. The sample records some 150,000 clones, roughly nine tenths being singletons. The CDR3 extends over 13 amino acids. The germline V gene encodes CDR1 KGHSH and CDR2 LQKENI. Trimming stripped 2 bases from V and 6 bases from J, with 11 bases between. This clone was counted a few times. Its antigen is undetermined. The chain has TRBV18 and TRBJ2-7; TRBD1 or TRBD2 may be the D gene (5 bases each). This sequence originates from an adult in good health. The sample in question was peripheral blood, obtained on day 0 of MenACWY control vaccination. The CDR3 is CASSPGGLFEQYF. In DNA, the CDR3 is TGTGCCAGCTCACCAGGGGGTCTCTTCGAGCAGTACTTC.